Shown below are 5 T cell receptor beta chains from a single sample sequenced in a study of cytomegalovirus exposure and HLA in healthy donors. The study ran its PCR with 60 Vbeta and 13 Jbeta primers. The data were produced by immunoSEQ multiplex PCR, yet TCRdb's version contains in-frame clones alone and is incomplete. The sample yields roughly 220,000 clones, about 75% seen once. The specimen sequenced was PBMCs. The receptors were sampled from a woman between 25 and 40 years old in good health and CMV-seronegative.

The chain employs TRBV19 and TRBJ1-2; 11 nucleotides match TRBD1. Germline CDR1 LNHDA, CDR2 SQIVND (reference sequence). Unmatched junction bases numbered 5, after V lost 4 bases and J lost 4 bases. The CDR3 sequence is 15 residues long. CDR3 protein: CASSTGQGAVYGYTF. The DNA for the CDR3 is TGTGCCAGTAGTACAGGACAGGGGGCCGTCTATGGCTACACCTTC.

The V gene is TRBV5-5, the J gene TRBJ2-2; D possibly corresponds to TRBD2 (6 bases). There are 14 residues in the CDR3. The V gene's germline CDR1 is SGHKS and CDR2 YYEKEE (reference sequence). Trimming took off 2 bases at V and 6 bases at J, with 11 bases between the two ends. CDR3 sequence (DNA): TGTGCCAGCAGCTTACGACTAGTCCCCGGGGAGCTGTTTTTT. This translates into CASSLRLVPGELFF.

This clone showed up just a few times. The rearrangement joins TRBV19 to TRBJ1-1, with D possibly being TRBD1 (6 bases). The CDR3 contains 14 residues. The V end was cut by 6 bases, the J end by 4 bases, with 15 bases between. CDR1 and CDR2 from the germline V gene are LNHDA and SQIVND (reference sequence). CDR3 nucleotide sequence: TGTGCCAGTAGGGTCCACCAGGGGATCACTGAAGCTTTCTTT. The encoded protein is CASRVHQGITEAFF.

This chain's CDR3 is CASSMSDREEAFF. The CDR3 nucleotides are TGTGCCAGTAGTATGTCAGACAGGGAAGAAGCTTTCTTT. V gene TRBV19 combines with J gene TRBJ1-1, with 7 bases lining up with TRBD1. J lost 8 bases, V lost 3 bases, and 6 bases had no gene match. Germline V gives CDR1 LNHDA, CDR2 SQIVND (reference sequence). The CDR3 spans 13 residues.

In its sample, this clone was seen a few times. The gene calls are TRBV7-2 and TRBJ2-7; 7 positions agree with TRBD2. The CDR3 runs to 15 residues. Germline V gene sequence: CDR1 SGHTA, CDR2 FQGNSA. V trimming: 5 bases; J trimming: 4 bases; junction bases outside the gene matches: 11. CDR3 amino acids: CASSLFPGLQYEQYF. The CDR3 nucleotides are TGTGCCAGCAGCCTATTCCCGGGACTACAATACGAGCAGTACTTC.